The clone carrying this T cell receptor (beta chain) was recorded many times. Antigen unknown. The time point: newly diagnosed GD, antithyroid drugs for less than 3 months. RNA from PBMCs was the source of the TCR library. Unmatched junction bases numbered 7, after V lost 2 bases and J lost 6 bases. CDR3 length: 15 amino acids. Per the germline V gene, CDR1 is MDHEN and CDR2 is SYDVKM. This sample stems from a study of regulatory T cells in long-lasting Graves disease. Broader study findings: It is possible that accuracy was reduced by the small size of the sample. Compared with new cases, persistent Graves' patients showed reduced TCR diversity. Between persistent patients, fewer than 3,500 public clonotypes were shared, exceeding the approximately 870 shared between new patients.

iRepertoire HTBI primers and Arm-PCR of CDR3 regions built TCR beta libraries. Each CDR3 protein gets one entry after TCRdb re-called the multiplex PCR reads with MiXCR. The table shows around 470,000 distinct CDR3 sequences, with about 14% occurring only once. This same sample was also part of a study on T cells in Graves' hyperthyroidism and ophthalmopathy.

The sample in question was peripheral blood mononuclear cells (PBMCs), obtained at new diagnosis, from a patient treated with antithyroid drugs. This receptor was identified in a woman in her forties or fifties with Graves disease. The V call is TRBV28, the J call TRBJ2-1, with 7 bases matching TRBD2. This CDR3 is CASSLKRETINEQFF. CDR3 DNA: TGTGCCAGCAGTTTAAAGCGGGAAACCATCAATGAGCAGTTCTTC.